Here is one T cell receptor (beta chain) with its context. These data originate in a study of cytotoxic CD8 clonotypes in ibrutinib-treated CLL. Germline trimming cut 0 bases from V and 7 bases from J; bases unmatched to any gene: 10. Per germline, CDR1 SGDLS and CDR2 YYNGEE. The CDR3 runs to 15 residues. Produced via immunoSEQ multiplex PCR; TCRdb's table is partial and in-frame only. The data show around 140,000 clones, with about 80% seen just once and approximately 27% held by the top ten. This TCR came from a human donor with chronic lymphocytic leukemia. Sequencing was performed on PBMCs, taken after 12 months of ibrutinib treatment. The rearrangement uses TRBV9 and TRBJ2-7, with TRBD1 matching over 7 bases. CDR3 coding DNA: TGTGCCAGCAGCGTAGGCCTGACAGGGCCTTCTGAGCAGTACTTC. This codes for CASSVGLTGPSEQYF.